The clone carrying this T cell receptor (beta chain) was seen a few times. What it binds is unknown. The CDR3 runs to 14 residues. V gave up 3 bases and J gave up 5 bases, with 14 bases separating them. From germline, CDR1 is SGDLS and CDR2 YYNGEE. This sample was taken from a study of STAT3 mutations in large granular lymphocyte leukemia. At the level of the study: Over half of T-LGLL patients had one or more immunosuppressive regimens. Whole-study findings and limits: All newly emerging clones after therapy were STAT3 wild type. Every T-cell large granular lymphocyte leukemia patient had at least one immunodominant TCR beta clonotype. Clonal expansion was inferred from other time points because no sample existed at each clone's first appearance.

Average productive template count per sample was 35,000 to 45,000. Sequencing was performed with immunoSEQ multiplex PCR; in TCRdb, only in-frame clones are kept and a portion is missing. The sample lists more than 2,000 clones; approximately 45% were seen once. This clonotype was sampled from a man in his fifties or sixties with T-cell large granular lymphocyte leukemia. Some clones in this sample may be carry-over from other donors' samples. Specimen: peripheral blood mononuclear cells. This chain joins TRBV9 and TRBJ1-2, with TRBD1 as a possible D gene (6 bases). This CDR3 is CASSADRNSYGYTF. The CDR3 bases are TGTGCCAGCAGCGCTGACAGGAACTCTTATGGCTACACCTTC. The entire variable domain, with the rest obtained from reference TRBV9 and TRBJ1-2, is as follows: DSGVTQTPKHLITATGQRVTLRCSPRSGDLSVYWYQQSLDQGLQFLIQYYNGEERAKGNILERFSAQQFPDLHSELNLSSLELGDSALYFCASSADRNSYGYTFGSGTRLTVV.